Listed here are 6 T cell receptor beta chains from one sample, sequenced in a study of OX40 agonist ivuxolimab in advanced cancers. Sequencing was performed with immunoSEQ multiplex PCR; in TCRdb, only in-frame clones are kept and a portion is missing. The sample lists around 61,000 clones; approximately 82% were seen once. The material sequenced was CD4+ or CD8+ T cells sorted from blood, taken in a trial of the OX40 agonist ivuxolimab. The source of these receptors is an adult with an advanced solid tumor such as melanoma, head and neck, liver or kidney cancer.

The chain has TRBV4-1 and TRBJ1-2; the D is unclear. CDR3 length: 16 amino acids. Trimming stripped 2 bases from V and 0 bases from J, with 13 bases between. In germline, CDR1 is MGHRA, CDR2 YSYEKL. CDR3 sequence (DNA): TGCGCCAGCAGCCAACTTTCATTGATAGCTAACTATGGCTACACCTTC. Protein: CASSQLSLIANYGYTF.

This clone was counted at least ten times. The chain carries TRBV19 and TRBJ1-5, with 12 bases matching TRBD1. J gave up 2 bases and V 5 bases, and 13 bases lay outside the gene matches. Germline loops: CDR1 LNHDA, CDR2 SQIVND (reference sequence). This CDR3 is 19 amino acids long. CDR3 nucleotide sequence: TGTGCCAGTAGTCGACCGCCGGGACAGGGGGCGATAGGCAATCAGCCCCAGCATTTT. Protein: CASSRPPGQGAIGNQPQHF.

This clone was recorded only once. This chain connects TRBV7-9 to TRBJ2-7, with 7 bases identical to TRBD1. Germline trimming cut 5 bases from V and 2 bases from J; bases unmatched to any gene: 12. The CDR3 is made up of 16 amino acids. Germline CDR1 and CDR2: SEHNR and FQNEAQ (reference sequence). DNA of the CDR3: TGTGCCAGCAGCCTCGAGCAGGGGGACAGACCCTACGAGCAGTACTTC. Translated: CASSLEQGDRPYEQYF.

The chain recombines TRBV5-1 with TRBJ2-2; D possibly corresponds to TRBD1 (6 bases). The CDR3 is 14 amino acids. Trimming took off 4 bases at V and 3 bases at J, with 10 bases between the two ends. Germline lookup yields CDR1 SGHRS and CDR2 YFSETQ. CDR3 loop: CASSTQGHTGELFF. In nucleotides, the CDR3 is TGCGCCAGCAGCACACAGGGTCACACCGGGGAGCTGTTTTTT.

This chain's CDR3 is CASSPPGANTEAFF. CDR3 in DNA: TGCGCCAGCAGTCCCCCAGGGGCGAACACTGAAGCTTTCTTT. The genes are TRBV5-1 and TRBJ1-1, with D maybe TRBD1 (6 bases). The germline gives CDR1 SGHRS, CDR2 YFSETQ. This CDR3 is built from 14 residues. V was trimmed by 5 bases and J by 1 base, leaving 12 bases between them.

This clone was seen a single time. The chain links TRBV5-5 to TRBJ1-4; 8 bases map to TRBD1. This CDR3 is 16 amino acids long. V lost 4 bases to trimming and J lost 10 bases; unmatched junction nucleotides: 15. Looked up from germline, CDR1 is SGHKS and CDR2 is YYEKEE (reference sequence). In DNA, the CDR3 is TGTGCCAGCAGCGCGGTCCGGGACAGGAGTATGAGAAAACTGTTTTTT. Translation gives CASSAVRDRSMRKLFF.